The following is a TCR beta chain sequence with its context. J lost 4 bases, V lost 3 bases, and 9 bases had no gene match. The germline CDR1 and CDR2 sequences are SGHVS and FQNEAQ. There are 16 residues in the CDR3. This sample stems from a study of blood T cell repertoires in COVID-19. Only in-frame clones appear in the TCRdb table, and some are missing; sequencing was by immunoSEQ multiplex PCR. Found here are about 210,000 clones, around 80% of them singletons; the top ten hold around 7.8%. The chain carries TRBV7-8 and TRBJ1-1, with 9 bases fitting TRBD1. This receptor was obtained from a woman older than 75 with COVID-19, enrolled during active disease. The sample taken for sequencing was peripheral blood. The DNA of the CDR3 is TGTGCCAGCAGCTTGGGGACAGGGACCGTGACCACTGAAGCTTTCTTT. This translates into CASSLGTGTVTTEAFF.